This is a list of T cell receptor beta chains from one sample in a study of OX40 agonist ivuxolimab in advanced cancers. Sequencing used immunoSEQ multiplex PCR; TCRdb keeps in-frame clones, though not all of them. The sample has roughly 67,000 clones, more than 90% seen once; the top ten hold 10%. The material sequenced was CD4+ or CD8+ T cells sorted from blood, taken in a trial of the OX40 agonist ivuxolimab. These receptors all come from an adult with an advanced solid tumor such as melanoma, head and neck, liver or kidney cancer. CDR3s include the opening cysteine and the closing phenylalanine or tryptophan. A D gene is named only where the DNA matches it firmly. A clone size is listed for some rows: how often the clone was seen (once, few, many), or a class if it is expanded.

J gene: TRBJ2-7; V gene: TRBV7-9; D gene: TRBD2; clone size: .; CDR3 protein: CASSFLAGAHEQYF; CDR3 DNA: TGTGCCAGCAGCTTCCTAGCGGGGGCCCACGAGCAGTACTTC
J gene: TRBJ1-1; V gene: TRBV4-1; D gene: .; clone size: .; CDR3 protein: CASSQLGPWPNTEAFF; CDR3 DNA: TGCGCCAGCAGCCAACTTGGCCCGTGGCCGAACACTGAAGCTTTCTTT
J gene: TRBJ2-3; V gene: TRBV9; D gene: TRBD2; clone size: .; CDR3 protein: CASSAAFAGGPDTQYF; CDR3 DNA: TGTGCCAGCAGCGCCGCCTTTGCGGGGGGTCCAGATACGCAGTATTTT
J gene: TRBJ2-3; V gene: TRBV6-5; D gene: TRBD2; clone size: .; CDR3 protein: CASSYQSGGQPDTQYF; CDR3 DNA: TGTGCCAGCAGTTACCAAAGCGGGGGGCAGCCAGATACGCAGTATTTT
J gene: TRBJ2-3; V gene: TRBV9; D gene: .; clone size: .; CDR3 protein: CASSVGSSTDTQYF; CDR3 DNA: TGTGCCAGCAGCGTAGGGAGCAGCACAGATACGCAGTATTTT
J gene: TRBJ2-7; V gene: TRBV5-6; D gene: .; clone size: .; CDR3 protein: CASSLPQVGTPYEQYF; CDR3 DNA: TGTGCCAGCAGCTTGCCGCAGGTTGGGACACCCTACGAGCAGTACTTC
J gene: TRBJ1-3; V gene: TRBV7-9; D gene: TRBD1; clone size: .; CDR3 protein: CASSPGTGSGNTIYF; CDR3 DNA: TGTGCCAGCAGCCCCGGGACAGGGTCTGGAAACACCATATATTTT
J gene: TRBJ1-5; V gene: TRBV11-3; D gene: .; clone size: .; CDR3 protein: CASSFNPLWGNQPQHF; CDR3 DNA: TGTGCCAGCAGCTTCAACCCCCTGTGGGGCAATCAGCCCCAGCATTTT
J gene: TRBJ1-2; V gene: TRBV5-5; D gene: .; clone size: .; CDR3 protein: CASSLDRAVLRGDGYTF; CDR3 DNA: TGTGCCAGCAGCTTGGACAGGGCGGTACTCCGGGGTGATGGCTACACCTTC
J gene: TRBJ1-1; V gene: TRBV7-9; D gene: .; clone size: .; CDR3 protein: CASSLDGWQSEGTEAFF; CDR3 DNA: TGTGCCAGCAGCCTAGACGGGTGGCAGTCCGAGGGTACTGAAGCTTTCTTT
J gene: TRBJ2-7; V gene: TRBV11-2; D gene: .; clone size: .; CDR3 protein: CASSRGAEQYF; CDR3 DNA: TGTGCCAGCAGCCGGGGGGCCGAGCAGTACTTC
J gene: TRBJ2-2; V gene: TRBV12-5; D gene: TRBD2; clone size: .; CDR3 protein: CASGPPVRGAGELFF; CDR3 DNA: TGTGCTAGTGGTCCTCCGGTACGGGGGGCCGGGGAGCTGTTTTTT
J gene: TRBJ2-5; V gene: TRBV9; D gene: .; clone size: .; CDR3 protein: CASSVGLLPQETQYF; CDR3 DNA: TGTGCCAGCAGCGTAGGACTGCTACCCCAAGAGACCCAGTACTTC
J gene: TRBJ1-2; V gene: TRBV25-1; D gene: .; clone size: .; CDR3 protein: CASSESGRGSLGYTF; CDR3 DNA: TGTGCCAGCAGTGAATCAGGCAGGGGATCCCTTGGCTACACCTTC
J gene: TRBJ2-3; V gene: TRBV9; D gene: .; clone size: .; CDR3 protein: CASSVNGASSTDTQYF; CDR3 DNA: TGTGCCAGCAGCGTCAACGGAGCTTCTAGCACAGATACGCAGTATTTT
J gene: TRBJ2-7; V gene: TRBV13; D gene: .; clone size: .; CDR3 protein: CASSADSYEQYF; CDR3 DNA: TGTGCCAGCAGCGCAGACAGCTACGAGCAGTACTTC
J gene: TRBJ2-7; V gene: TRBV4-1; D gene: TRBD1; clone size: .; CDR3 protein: CASSPLTGGYEQYF; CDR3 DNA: TGCGCCAGCAGCCCACTGACAGGGGGTTACGAGCAGTACTTC
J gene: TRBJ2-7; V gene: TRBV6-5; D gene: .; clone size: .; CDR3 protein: CASSYAGEGYEQYF; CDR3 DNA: TGTGCCAGCAGCTACGCGGGCGAGGGCTACGAGCAGTACTTC
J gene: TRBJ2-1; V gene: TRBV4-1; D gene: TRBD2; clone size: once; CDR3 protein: CASSQDYRSGEIGNEQFF; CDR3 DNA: TGCGCCAGCAGCCAAGATTACCGAAGCGGGGAAATCGGGAATGAGCAGTTCTTC
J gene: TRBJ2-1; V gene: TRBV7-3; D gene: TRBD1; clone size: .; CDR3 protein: CASSNRDRSGFGEQFF; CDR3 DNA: TGTGCCAGCAGCAATCGGGACAGGTCGGGGTTCGGTGAGCAGTTCTTC
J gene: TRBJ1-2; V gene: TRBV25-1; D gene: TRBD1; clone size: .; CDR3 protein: CASSEEGGGDRVGYTF; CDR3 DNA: TGTGCCAGCAGTGAGGAGGGGGGAGGGGACAGGGTCGGCTACACCTTC
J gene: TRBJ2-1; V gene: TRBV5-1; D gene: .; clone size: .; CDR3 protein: CASSFRDNNEQFF; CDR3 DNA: TGCGCCAGCAGCTTTCGGGACAACAATGAGCAGTTCTTC
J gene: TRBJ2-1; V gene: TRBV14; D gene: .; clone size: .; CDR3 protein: CASSQDLGGRYNEQFF; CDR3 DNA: TGTGCCAGCAGCCAAGATTTAGGGGGGCGGTACAATGAGCAGTTCTTC